This passage covers 25 T cell receptor beta chains from one sample sequenced in a study of patients and donors after allogeneic stem cell transplantation. TCRdb recomputed calls from the RT-PCR reads with MiXCR, one row per CDR3 protein. The profile shows approximately 430,000 distinct CDR3 sequences, roughly 16% of them singletons. Material for sequencing was blood, either unsorted or a sorted T cell fraction (not recorded which). The receptors come from a human donor who was either an allogeneic HSCT recipient or a stem cell or donor lymphocyte infusion donor (not recorded which). It is not recorded whose cells these are; they may come from a transplant donor.

The sample holds a few counts of this clonotype. The J gene is TRBJ2-1, the V gene TRBV5-1; 8 bases are a match to TRBD1. The V gene end was trimmed by 6 bases and the J gene end by 1 base; junction bases not matched to a gene: 6. CDR1 and CDR2 from the germline V gene are SGHRS and YFSETQ. This CDR3 has 15 residues. The CDR3 DNA reads TGCGCCAGCACCCCAAGGACAGGGTCCTACAATGAGCAGTTCTTC. This gives the protein CASTPRTGSYNEQFF.

Only a few counts were recorded for this clonotype. J is TRBJ2-7 and V is TRBV11-2; 16 bases line up with TRBD2. The CDR3 consists of 18 residues. J was trimmed by 7 bases and V by 3 bases; bases with no gene match: 12. CDR1 and CDR2 from the germline V gene are SGHAT and FQNNGV. For the CDR3, the DNA is TGTGCCAGCAGCTTCGGGACTAGCGGGAGGGCCCTCATGGGGGAGCAGTACTTC. Its translation is CASSFGTSGRALMGEQYF.

This clonotype was observed a handful of times. V usage is TRBV7-9 and J usage is TRBJ1-3; 7 bases match TRBD1. Trimming at V came to 3 bases and at J to 9 bases, leaving 11 bases not matched to a gene. Germline loops: CDR1 SEHNR, CDR2 FQNEAQ (reference sequence). This CDR3 has 15 residues. The CDR3 sequence: CASSLAQQGLSTIYF. Written as DNA, the CDR3 is TGTGCCAGCAGCTTGGCGCAACAGGGGTTGAGCACCATATATTTT.

This sequence joins TRBV15 and TRBJ2-3; D might be TRBD2 (5 bases). V shed 8 bases and J shed 3 bases, with 12 bases lying between them. The V gene's germline CDR1 is LNHNV and CDR2 YYDKDF (reference sequence). The CDR3 loop spans 13 amino acids. The CDR3 DNA reads TGTGCCACCCTAGCTATTGGGACAGATACGCAGTATTTT. Translated, it gives CATLAIGTDTQYF.

This clonotype came up a few times. The rearrangement uses TRBV5-1 and TRBJ2-3; D gene uncertain. The CDR3 totals 14 residues. V lost 7 bases and J 1 base, leaving 13 bases between the germline ends. The germline V gene encodes CDR1 SGHRS and CDR2 YFSETQ. Here the CDR3 DNA reads TGCGCCAGCGGCGGACGGTCAGGCACAGATACGCAGTATTTT. As protein: CASGGRSGTDTQYF.

This clonotype has at least ten counts. The gene calls are TRBV15 and TRBJ1-3; D possibly corresponds to TRBD1 (5 bases). There are 15 residues in the CDR3. Trimming took off 0 bases at V and 4 bases at J, with 10 bases between the two ends. Germline V gives CDR1 LNHNV, CDR2 YYDKDF (reference sequence). CDR3 sequence (DNA): TGTGCCACCAGCAGAGATCCAGGGCAGGGAAACACCATATATTTT. It codes for CATSRDPGQGNTIYF.

This clonotype was seen repeatedly, ten times or more. This chain connects TRBV12-3 or TRBV12-4 to TRBJ2-7; perhaps TRBD1 as D (5 bases). The CDR3 totals 12 residues. V lost 6 bases, J lost 3 bases, and 9 bases lay in between. The CDR3 loop reads CASSRRDYEQYF. The CDR3, as DNA: TGTGCCAGCAGCCGCAGGGACTACGAGCAGTACTTC.

The rearrangement links TRBV6-2 or TRBV6-3 to TRBJ2-5; no reliable D call. With 6 bases removed from V and 4 bases from J, the gap between germline ends came to 6 bases. This CDR3 has 11 residues. The germline V gene has CDR1 MNHEY and CDR2 SVGEGT. The chain's CDR3 is CASSKIETQYF. In nucleotides, the CDR3 is TGTGCCAGCAGCAAAATAGAGACCCAGTACTTC.

This clonotype was detected a few times. This chain joins TRBV4-3 and TRBJ2-3, with TRBD2 identical over 9 bases. The trim removed 2 bases at V and 1 base at J, leaving 7 bases unmatched. CDR1 is LGHNA, CDR2 YSLEER, per germline. The length of the CDR3 is 17 residues. The CDR3 spells CASSQLNQRGGTDTQYF. For the CDR3, the DNA is TGCGCCAGCAGCCAACTTAACCAGCGGGGGGGCACAGATACGCAGTATTTT.

In its sample, this clonotype was seen a few times. The chain is built from TRBV24-1 and TRBJ2-5; D call uncertain. Trimming shortened V by 5 bases and J by 2 bases, and 5 bases separated the two germline ends. The CDR3 length is 12 residues. Germline CDR1 is KGHDR and CDR2 is SFDVKD. CDR3 nucleotide sequence: TGTGCCACCAGTGGCTTTCAAGAGACCCAGTACTTC. This encodes CATSGFQETQYF.

This clonotype occurred a few times. The chain joins TRBV7-9 to TRBJ2-3; D might be TRBD1 (6 bases). The germline CDR1 and CDR2 sequences are SEHNR and FQNEAQ (reference sequence). The CDR3 extends over 15 amino acids. V was shortened by 2 bases and J by 2 bases, with 11 bases between the two germline ends. CDR3 loop: CASSLNQGTTDTQYF. CDR3 sequence (DNA): TGTGCCAGCAGCTTAAACCAGGGGACCACAGATACGCAGTATTTT. The variable domain in full, with the rest retrieved from reference TRBV7-9 and TRBJ2-3, is DTGVSQNPRHKITKRGQNVTFRCDPISEHNRLYWYRQTLGQGPEFLTYFQNEAQLEKSRLLSDRFSAERPKGSFSTLEIQRTEQGDSAMYLCASSLNQGTTDTQYFGPGTRLTVL.

This sequence joins TRBV9 and TRBJ2-7; a weak D match, TRBD2 (6 bases). Germline V gene data show CDR1 as SGDLS and CDR2 as YYNGEE. V was pared by 3 bases and J by 4 bases, with 17 bases between. The CDR3 is 15 residues long. CDR3 protein: CASSGGVKNGYEQYF. The CDR3 nucleotides are TGTGCCAGCAGCGGCGGGGTAAAAAATGGTTACGAGCAGTACTTC.

A few counts support this clonotype. The genes are TRBV18 and TRBJ2-5; TRBD1 might be the D (6 bases). The CDR3 loop spans 14 amino acids. Trimming removed 3 bases at V and 3 bases at J, with 11 bases between. The germline V gene has CDR1 KGHSH and CDR2 LQKENI. CDR3 loop: CASSPRSGEETQYF. In nucleotides, the CDR3 is TGTGCCAGCTCACCTCGATCAGGGGAAGAGACCCAGTACTTC.

This rearrangement joins TRBV18 to TRBJ2-5; 8 bases agree with TRBD1. The CDR3 has 16 amino acids. With V trimmed by 3 bases and J by 1 base, 7 bases remained unmatched. CDR1 KGHSH and CDR2 LQKENI come from the germline V gene. CDR3 in amino acids: CASSPWTGRSQETQYF. The CDR3 DNA is TGTGCCAGCTCACCGTGGACAGGGCGGTCCCAAGAGACCCAGTACTTC.

As concerns this clonotype: The conserved phenylalanine or tryptophan normally closing the CDR3 is absent here, so this likely arose from a read error. The rearrangement uses TRBV7-2 and TRBJ2-7; 9 nucleotides line up with TRBD1. V was clipped by 5 bases and J by 4 bases; unmatched bases: 3. Germline CDR1 reads SGHTA; CDR2 reads FQGNSA. The CDR3 has 13 amino acids. CDR3: CASSGDRAYEQYY. The CDR3 bases are TGTGCCAGCAGCGGGGACAGGGCTTACGAGCAGTACTAC.

The gene calls are TRBV9 and TRBJ1-2; D is ambiguous. CDR1 and CDR2 (germline): SGDLS, YYNGEE. CDR3 length: 15 residues. V was trimmed by 2 bases and J by 7 bases, leaving 18 bases between them. CDR3 loop: CASSVDSISGTGYTF. In DNA, the CDR3 is TGTGCCAGCAGCGTCGACTCCATTTCAGGCACTGGCTACACCTTC.

This clonotype was observed a handful of times. The rearrangement uses TRBV9 and TRBJ2-3, with 8 nucleotides matching TRBD1. CDR1 SGDLS and CDR2 YYNGEE come from the germline V gene. CDR3 size: 13 residues. After removal of 7 bases from V and 2 bases from J, the junction contained 3 bases not matched to a gene. For the CDR3, the DNA is TGTGCCAGCGGACAGGGAGTCACAGATACGCAGTATTTT. It encodes CASGQGVTDTQYF.

This clonotype was detected a few times. The chain is built from TRBV6-1 and TRBJ2-5, with no clear D. The CDR3 extends over 14 amino acids. CDR1 and CDR2 from the germline V gene are MNHNS and SASEGT. Trimming stripped 6 bases from V and 3 bases from J, with 14 bases between. Here the CDR3 DNA reads TGTGCCAGCAGCCGTCGACTGTTGGAAGAGACCCAGTACTTC. It specifies CASSRRLLEETQYF.

The rearrangement joins TRBV10-3 to TRBJ2-3; D might be TRBD1 (5 bases). CDR3 length: 15 amino acids. Per the germline V gene, CDR1 is ENHRY and CDR2 is SYGVKD. V was clipped by 4 bases and J by 2 bases, with 13 bases between them. Written as DNA, the CDR3 is TGTGCCATCAGTGCTTATACAGGATACACAGATACGCAGTATTTT. This translates into CAISAYTGYTDTQYF.

The V call is TRBV5-6, the J call TRBJ2-7, with D possibly matching TRBD1 (6 bases). Germline V CDR1 and CDR2: SGHDT, YYEEEE. This CDR3 has 14 amino acids. The V end lost 3 bases, the J end lost 5 bases, and 15 bases lay between the germline ends. The CDR3 DNA reads TGTGCCAGCAGCTCCGTTGGGGGCGGGCACGAGCAGTACTTC. Protein: CASSSVGGGHEQYF. The full variable domain, completed using reference TRBV5-6 and TRBJ2-7, is DAGVTQSPTHLIKTRGQQVTLRCSPKSGHDTVSWYQQALGQGPQFIFQYYEEEERQRGNFPDRFSGHQFPNYSSELNVNALLLGDSALYLCASSSVGGGHEQYFGPGTRLTVT.

This clonotype was seen a few times. The chain links TRBV9 to TRBJ2-2; D is unresolved. The CDR3 is made up of 14 amino acids. Germline V CDR1 and CDR2: SGDLS, YYNGEE. V lost 0 bases, J lost 3 bases, and 6 bases lay in between. CDR3 sequence (DNA): TGTGCCAGCAGCGTAGTGGGTTACACCGGGGAGCTGTTTTTT. This translates into CASSVVGYTGELFF. Combining the CDR3 with reference TRBV9 and TRBJ2-2 gives the whole variable domain DSGVTQTPKHLITATGQRVTLRCSPRSGDLSVYWYQQSLDQGLQFLIQYYNGEERAKGNILERFSAQQFPDLHSELNLSSLELGDSALYFCASSVVGYTGELFFGEGSRLTVL.

The chain employs TRBV19 and TRBJ2-1; 8 nucleotides match TRBD1. CDR3 length: 17 residues. J was trimmed by 4 bases and V by 4 bases; bases with no gene match: 12. Germline loops: CDR1 LNHDA, CDR2 SQIVND (reference sequence). Here the CDR3 DNA reads TGTGCCAGTAGTAGGACAGGGTGGCCCTTCCTGTACAATGAGCAGTTCTTC. Translation gives CASSRTGWPFLYNEQFF.

The table lists this clonotype with many counts. The chain combines TRBV5-1 with TRBJ1-1; possible D gene TRBD1, 5 bases. CDR3 length: 14 residues. CDR1 is SGHRS and CDR2 is YFSETQ in the germline V gene. V shed 5 bases and J shed 2 bases, with 13 bases lying between them. DNA for the CDR3: TGCGCCAGCAGATTTGTCGGGGGAAACACTGAAGCTTTCTTT. This translates into CASRFVGGNTEAFF.

In this sample, this clonotype turned up many times. The chain employs TRBV6-1 and TRBJ2-7; maybe TRBD2 (5 bases). Germline V lookup: CDR1 MNHNS, CDR2 SASEGT. V was trimmed by 5 bases and J by 1 base, leaving 9 bases between them. This CDR3 contains 13 residues. The CDR3 coding sequence is TGTGCCAGCAGTAGAACTAGTTCCTACGAGCAGTACTTC. Translated, it gives CASSRTSSYEQYF.

A few counts support this clonotype. The genes are TRBV7-6 and TRBJ1-6; D perhaps matches TRBD1 (5 bases). Trimming left V 4 bases short and J 14 bases short, with 15 bases between. This CDR3 spans 13 amino acids. Germline loops: CDR1 SGHVS, CDR2 FNYEAQ. The CDR3 loop is CASSSRQGVALHF. Written as DNA, the CDR3 is TGTGCCAGCAGCTCCCGTCAGGGTGTAGCCCTCCACTTT.